Sequencing of this TCR beta chain was carried out in a study of cytomegalovirus exposure and HLA in healthy donors. Study-wide findings and caveats: A few CMV-associated chains proved CMV antigen-specific in vitro. Reportedly, diagnosis of cytomegalovirus status by the classifier showed high specificity and sensitivity. The listing of roughly 160 TCR beta chains classed them as cytomegalovirus-associated.

Worth noting for this clone: Its cognate antigen is unknown.

Germline V CDR1 and CDR2: SGHAT, FQNNGV. J was trimmed by 1 base and V by 0 bases; bases with no gene match: 4. The CDR3 is 16 residues long. TCRdb's copy holds only in-frame clones and misses some; the assay was immunoSEQ multiplex PCR. The repertoire holds approximately 60,000 clones, with around 95% as singletons. These donors were members of the approximately 120-subject validation cohort, a group separate from the roughly 700-subject first cohort. The sequencing sample was made of PBMCs. The receptor was isolated from a woman under 30 in good health and CMV-seropositive. This sequence joins TRBV11-2 and TRBJ1-1; 8 bases align to TRBD1. CDR3 in amino acids: CASSLDDRGENTEAFF. CDR3 sequence (DNA): TGTGCCAGCAGCTTAGACGACAGGGGAGAGAACACTGAAGCTTTCTTT. The full variable domain, in which reference TRBV11-2 and TRBJ1-1 provide the parts outside the CDR3, is EAGVAQSPRYKIIEKRQSVAFWCNPISGHATLYWYQQILGQGPKLLIQFQNNGVVDDSQLPKDRFSAERLKGVDSTLKIQPAKLEDSAVYLCASSLDDRGENTEAFFGQGTRLTVV.